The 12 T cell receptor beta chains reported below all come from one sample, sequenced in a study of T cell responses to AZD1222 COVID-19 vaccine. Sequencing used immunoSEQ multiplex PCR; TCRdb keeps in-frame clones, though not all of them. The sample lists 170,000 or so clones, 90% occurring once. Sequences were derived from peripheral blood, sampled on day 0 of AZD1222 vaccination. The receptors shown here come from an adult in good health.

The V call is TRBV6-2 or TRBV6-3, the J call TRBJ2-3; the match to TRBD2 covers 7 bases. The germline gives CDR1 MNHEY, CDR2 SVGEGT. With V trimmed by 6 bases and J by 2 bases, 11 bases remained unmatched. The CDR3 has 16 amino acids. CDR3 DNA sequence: TGTGCCAGCAGCCAACTAGCGAGTCCAACCACAGATACGCAGTATTTT. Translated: CASSQLASPTTDTQYF.

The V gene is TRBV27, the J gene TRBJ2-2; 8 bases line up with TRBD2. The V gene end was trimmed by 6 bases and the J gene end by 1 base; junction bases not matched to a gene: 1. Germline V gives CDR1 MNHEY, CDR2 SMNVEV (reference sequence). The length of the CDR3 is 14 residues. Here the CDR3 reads CASRLAGNTGELFF. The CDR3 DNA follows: TGTGCCAGCAGGCTAGCGGGGAACACCGGGGAGCTGTTTTTT.

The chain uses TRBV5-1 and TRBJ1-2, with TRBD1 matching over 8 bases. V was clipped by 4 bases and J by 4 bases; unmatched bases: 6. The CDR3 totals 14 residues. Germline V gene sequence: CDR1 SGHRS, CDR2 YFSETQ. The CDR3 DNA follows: TGCGCCAGCAGCGCCGGACAGGGAGGCTATGGCTACACCTTC. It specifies CASSAGQGGYGYTF.

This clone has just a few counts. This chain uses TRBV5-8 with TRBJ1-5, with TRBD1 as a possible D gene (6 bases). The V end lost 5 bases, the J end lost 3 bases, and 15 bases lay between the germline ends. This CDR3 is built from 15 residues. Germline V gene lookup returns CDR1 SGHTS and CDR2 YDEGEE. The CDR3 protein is CASREGVFDNQPQHF. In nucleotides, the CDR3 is TGTGCCAGCAGGGAGGGGGTATTCGACAATCAGCCCCAGCATTTT.

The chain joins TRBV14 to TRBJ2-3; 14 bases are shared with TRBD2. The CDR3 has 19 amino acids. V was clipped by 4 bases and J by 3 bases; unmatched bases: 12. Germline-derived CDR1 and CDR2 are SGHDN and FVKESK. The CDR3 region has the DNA TGTGCCAGCAGCCCGGGACTAGCGGGGGCCATGGCAGTTACAGATACGCAGTATTTT. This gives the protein CASSPGLAGAMAVTDTQYF.

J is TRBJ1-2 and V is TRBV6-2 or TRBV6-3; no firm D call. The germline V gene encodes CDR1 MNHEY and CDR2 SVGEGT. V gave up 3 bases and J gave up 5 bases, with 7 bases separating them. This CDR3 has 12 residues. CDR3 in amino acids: CASSYSTYGYTF. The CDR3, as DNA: TGTGCCAGCAGTTATTCAACGTATGGCTACACCTTC.

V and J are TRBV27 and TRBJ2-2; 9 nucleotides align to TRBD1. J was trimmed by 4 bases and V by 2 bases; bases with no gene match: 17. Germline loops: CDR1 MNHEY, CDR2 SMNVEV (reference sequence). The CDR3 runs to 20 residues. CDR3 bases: TGTGCCAGCAGTTTAATCGGGGGCCAAAGGACAGGGGCGATCACCGGGGAGCTGTTTTTT. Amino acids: CASSLIGGQRTGAITGELFF.

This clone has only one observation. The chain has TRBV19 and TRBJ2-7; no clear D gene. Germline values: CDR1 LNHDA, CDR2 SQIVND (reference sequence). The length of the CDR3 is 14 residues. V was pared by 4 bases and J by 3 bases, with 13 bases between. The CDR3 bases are TGTGCCAGTAGTACCGAACTGGCAAACTACGAGCAGTACTTC. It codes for CASSTELANYEQYF.

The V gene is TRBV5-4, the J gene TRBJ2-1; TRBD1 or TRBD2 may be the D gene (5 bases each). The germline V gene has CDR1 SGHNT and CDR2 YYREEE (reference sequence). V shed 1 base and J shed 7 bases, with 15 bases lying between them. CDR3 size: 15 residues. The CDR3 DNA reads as TGTGCCAGCAGCTTGCCCGGGACCAGTAATAATGAGCAGTTCTTC. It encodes CASSLPGTSNNEQFF. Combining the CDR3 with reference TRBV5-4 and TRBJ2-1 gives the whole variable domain ETGVTQSPTHLIKTRGQQVTLRCSSQSGHNTVSWYQQALGQGPQFIFQYYREEENGRGNFPPRFSGLQFPNYSSELNVNALELDDSALYLCASSLPGTSNNEQFFGPGTRLTVL.

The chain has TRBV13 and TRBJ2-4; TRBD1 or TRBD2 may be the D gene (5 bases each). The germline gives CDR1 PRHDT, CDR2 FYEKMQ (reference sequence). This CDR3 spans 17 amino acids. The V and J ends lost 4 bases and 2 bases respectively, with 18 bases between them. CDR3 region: CASSSLQDPGTKNIQYF. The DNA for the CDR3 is TGTGCCAGCAGCTCCTTACAGGACCCGGGGACCAAAAACATTCAGTACTTC.

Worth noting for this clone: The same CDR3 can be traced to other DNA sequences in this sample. CDR3 residues: CASSQNEKLFF. Written as DNA, the CDR3 is TGTGCCAGCAGCCAAAATGAAAAACTGTTTTTT. The V call is TRBV7-9, the J call TRBJ1-4; the D is unclear. Germline assignment: CDR1 SEHNR and CDR2 FQNEAQ (reference sequence). V was clipped by 5 bases and J by 5 bases, with 3 bases between them. The CDR3 runs to 11 residues.

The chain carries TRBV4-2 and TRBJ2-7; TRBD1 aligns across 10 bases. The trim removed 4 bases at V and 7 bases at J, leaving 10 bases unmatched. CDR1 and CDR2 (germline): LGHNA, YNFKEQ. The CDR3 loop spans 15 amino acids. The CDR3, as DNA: TGTGCCAGCAGCCTTGACCGGGACAGGGGAAGGGAGCAGTACTTC. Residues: CASSLDRDRGREQYF.